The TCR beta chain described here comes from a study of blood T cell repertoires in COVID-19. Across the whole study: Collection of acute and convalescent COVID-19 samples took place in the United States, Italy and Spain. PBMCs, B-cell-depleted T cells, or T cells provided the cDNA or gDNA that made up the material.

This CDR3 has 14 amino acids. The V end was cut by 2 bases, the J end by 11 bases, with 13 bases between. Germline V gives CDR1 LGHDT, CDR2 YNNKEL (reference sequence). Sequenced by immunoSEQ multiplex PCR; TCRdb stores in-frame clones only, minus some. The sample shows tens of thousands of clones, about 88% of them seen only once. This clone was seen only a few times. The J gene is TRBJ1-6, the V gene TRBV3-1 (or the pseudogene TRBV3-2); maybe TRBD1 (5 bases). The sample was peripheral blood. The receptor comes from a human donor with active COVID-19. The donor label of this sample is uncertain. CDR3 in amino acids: CASSQLTGPAPLHF. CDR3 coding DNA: TGTGCCAGCAGCCAACTAACAGGTCCGGCACCCCTCCACTTT.